The 5 T cell receptor beta chains presented below share a single source sample, sequenced in a study of blood T cells in healthy people across ages (dated by TCRdb to between 2015 and 2016). Library method: 5' RACE. The sample was run on an Illumina HiSeq 2500. A second PCR of about 6 to 12 cycles was run with a J-beta primer mix and a sample-barcoded 5' primer. The raw public reads went through TCRdb reprocessing: fastp at Q25, MiXCR clone calling, in-frame beta chains kept. Rows with one shared CDR3 protein collapse into an entry with the most common genes and DNA. The sample profile shows about 720,000 distinct CDR3 sequences; 25% of them were found once. The leading ten clones occupy 3% to 4% of the sample. The data also belong to a second study, concerning T cells of mothers and their children.

Sequenced sample: blood. The receptors were gathered from a boy aged 5-17 years in good health.

This clonotype turned up a few times. The chain has TRBV4-2 and TRBJ2-5, with 8 bases matching TRBD1. The end of the DNA is better explained by TRBJ2-7, so the J call may be wrong. There are 14 residues in the CDR3. From germline, CDR1 is LGHNA and CDR2 YNFKEQ. The CDR3 here is CASSPGQAGGEQYF. The CDR3 bases are TGTGCCAGCAGCCCGGGACAGGCCGGGGGCGAGCAGTACTTC.

This clonotype appeared once. This chain connects TRBV18 to TRBJ2-3, with D uncertain. The CDR3 totals 15 residues. V was shortened by 4 bases and J by 2 bases, with 13 bases between the two germline ends. The germline gives CDR1 KGHSH, CDR2 LQKENI. CDR3 region: CASSLHLGDTDTQYF. The CDR3 coding sequence is TGTGCCAGCTCACTACACCTCGGCGACACAGATACGCAGTATTTT.

This clonotype was detected only a few times. The chain combines TRBV29-1 with TRBJ2-3; D is ambiguous. Looked up from germline, CDR1 is SQVTM and CDR2 is ANQGSEA. With 4 bases removed from V and 2 bases from J, the gap between germline ends came to 10 bases. The CDR3 has 13 residues. The CDR3 DNA sequence: TGCAGCGTTGGACACAGAAACACAGATACGCAGTATTTT. Translation: CSVGHRNTDTQYF.

This clonotype was detected many times. The rearrangement links TRBV7-2 to TRBJ2-5; 9 bases are shared with TRBD1. Germline CDR1 reads SGHTA; CDR2 reads FQGNSA. Trimming cost V 1 base and J 0 bases; bases outside gene matches: 0. The CDR3 covers 15 residues. Here the CDR3 DNA reads TGTGCCAGCAGCTTAGGGGACAGGGACCAAGAGACCCAGTACTTC. This sequence encodes CASSLGDRDQETQYF.

CDR3 DNA: TGTGCCAGCAGCCCCAAGCGGGGTTCATACAATGAGCAGTTCTTC. This sequence encodes CASSPKRGSYNEQFF. The rearrangement joins TRBV9 to TRBJ2-1; 7 bases map to TRBD2. V shed 4 bases and J 4 bases; nucleotides not matched to a gene: 8. CDR1 and CDR2 from the germline V gene are SGDLS and YYNGEE. The CDR3 length is 15 residues.